This T cell receptor (beta chain) was captured by sequencing in a study of blood T cell repertoires in COVID-19. The CDR3 has 13 amino acids. From germline, CDR1 is LNHDA and CDR2 SQIVND (reference sequence). J gave up 9 bases and V 7 bases, and 3 bases lay outside the gene matches. TCRdb keeps only in-frame clones here, not all; method: immunoSEQ multiplex PCR. The sample contains around 67,000 clones, 85% to 90% of which appear only once. The gene calls are TRBV19 and TRBJ1-6, with 10 bases fitting TRBD1. This clonotype was obtained from a woman over 75 with active or convalescent COVID-19. Specimen: peripheral blood. The CDR3 region has the DNA TGTGCCAGTACCGGGACAGGGGTTTCACCCCTCCACTTT. It encodes CASTGTGVSPLHF.